These 20 T cell receptor beta chains came from one sample sequenced in a study of response to subunit inactivated influenza vaccine. One entry per CDR3 protein, called by TCRdb with MiXCR from the RT-PCR reads. The profile shows roughly 700,000 distinct CDR3 sequences, roughly 13% of them singletons. Sequences were derived from PBMCs from blood, sampled 14 to 15 days before vaccination. The receptors come from a man aged 50-60 years who received an inactivated influenza vaccine.

The gene calls are TRBV12-3 or TRBV12-4 and TRBJ1-1; D not certain. The length of the CDR3 is 14 residues. Trimming removed 2 bases from V and 1 base from J, with 8 bases in between. CDR3 bases: TGTGCCAGCAGTTTATCGACCAGGAACACTGAAGCTTTCTTT. Amino acids: CASSLSTRNTEAFF.

This clonotype was observed at least ten times. The chain employs TRBV5-1 and TRBJ2-1; D is unresolved. The CDR3 loop spans 14 amino acids. V was clipped by 1 base and J by 2 bases, with 7 bases between them. Germline CDR1 is SGHRS and CDR2 is YFSETQ. In DNA, the CDR3 is TGCGCCAGCAGCTTGACTCTAACCTACAATGAGCAGTTCTTC. It is translated as CASSLTLTYNEQFF.

This clonotype appeared a few times. V usage is TRBV27 and J usage is TRBJ2-1, with 15 bases identical to TRBD2. V was clipped by 8 bases and J by 1 base; unmatched bases: 12. CDR1 is MNHEY, CDR2 SMNVEV, per germline (reference sequence). The CDR3 is 19 residues long. The CDR3 DNA sequence: TGTGCCAGCTCCCTCCGGGGACTAGCGGGAGGAAGGTCCTACAATGAGCAGTTCTTC. Amino acid sequence: CASSLRGLAGGRSYNEQFF.

This clonotype was seen a few times. The rearrangement uses TRBV6-5 and TRBJ2-3; D is possibly TRBD2 (7 bases). Trimming stripped 0 bases from V and 4 bases from J, with 17 bases between. The CDR3 spans 17 residues. Germline V gene sequence: CDR1 MNHEY, CDR2 SVGAGI. As DNA, the CDR3 is TGTGCCAGCAGTTACTCTTTAGGGGGAGGGCCCTCAGATACGCAGTATTTT. It translates to CASSYSLGGGPSDTQYF.

This clonotype was seen a few times. The chain recombines TRBV12-3 or TRBV12-4 with TRBJ2-7, with D tentatively TRBD1 or TRBD2 (5 bases each). Trimming shortened V by 4 bases and J by 3 bases, and 19 bases separated the two germline ends. There are 16 residues in the CDR3. This CDR3 reads CASSSGWDRDFYEQYF. The CDR3 DNA is TGTGCCAGCAGTTCGGGGTGGGACCGAGATTTCTACGAGCAGTACTTC.

This clonotype was picked up many times. In DNA, the CDR3 is TGTGCCAGCAGTCAGGGACAGGGCAGGAATCAGCCCCAGCATTTT. Amino acid sequence: CASSQGQGRNQPQHF. The chain combines TRBV27 with TRBJ1-5; TRBD1 matches 9 bases. After removal of 5 bases from V and 4 bases from J, the junction contained 6 bases not matched to a gene. CDR1 is MNHEY and CDR2 is SMNVEV in the germline V gene (reference sequence). This CDR3 comprises 15 residues.

The chain recombines TRBV9 with TRBJ2-1, with D perhaps assigned TRBD1 or TRBD2 (6 bases each). The germline V gene encodes CDR1 SGDLS and CDR2 YYNGEE. This CDR3 is 16 amino acids long. V was cut by 2 bases and J by 4 bases, with 16 bases left in between. This chain's CDR3 is CASSVGGTDLYNEQFF. The CDR3 DNA is TGTGCCAGCAGCGTGGGGGGCACCGACCTTTACAATGAGCAGTTCTTC.

A single count supports this clonotype. V gene TRBV7-2 combines with J gene TRBJ2-7; perhaps D is TRBD1 or TRBD2 (6 bases each). This CDR3 contains 14 residues. The V gene lost 2 bases and the J gene lost 6 bases, with 14 bases spanning the gap. Germline V gene lookup returns CDR1 SGHTA and CDR2 FQGNSA. The CDR3 DNA reads as TGTGCCAGCAGCTTACCTCCGGGGGCGGGCGAGCAGTACTTC. Residues: CASSLPPGAGEQYF.

The genes are TRBV6-2 or TRBV6-3 and TRBJ2-1; 7 bases are shared with TRBD2. CDR1 and CDR2 (germline): MNHEY, SVGEGT. V gave up 4 bases and J gave up 3 bases; unmatched junction bases: 12. This CDR3 is 17 amino acids long. This CDR3 reads CASSFTPPAGSYNEQFF. In DNA, the CDR3 is TGTGCCAGCAGTTTCACCCCCCCAGCGGGAAGCTACAATGAGCAGTTCTTC.

The V gene is TRBV7-2, the J gene TRBJ2-7; 9 bases map to TRBD2. The germline gives CDR1 SGHTA, CDR2 FQGNSA. Trimming removed 4 bases from V and 2 bases from J; junction bases left unmatched: 9. This CDR3 comprises 16 residues. CDR3 nucleotide sequence: TGTGCCAGCAGCTCAGGGGTGGCGGGAGGGCCCTACGAGCAGTACTTC. Its translation: CASSSGVAGGPYEQYF.

This clonotype was seen at least ten times. The J gene is TRBJ2-1, the V gene TRBV6-2 or TRBV6-3, with unresolved D. Germline values: CDR1 MNHEY, CDR2 SVGEGT. The CDR3 spans 15 residues. V was clipped by 0 bases and J by 4 bases, with 10 bases between them. In nucleotides, the CDR3 is TGTGCCAGCAGTTACTCGGCGGTAGAATACAATGAGCAGTTCTTC. Its translation is CASSYSAVEYNEQFF.

This clonotype has more than one count but fewer than ten. V usage is TRBV12-3 or TRBV12-4 and J usage is TRBJ2-5; 7 bases map to TRBD1. The junction had 8 bases not matched to a gene; V was cut back by 5 bases and J by 2 bases. The length of the CDR3 is 15 residues. CDR3 region: CASSHYGTVQETQYF. The CDR3 DNA follows: TGTGCCAGCAGTCATTACGGGACAGTTCAAGAGACCCAGTACTTC.

This clonotype was seen more than once but under ten times. The rearrangement uses TRBV2 and TRBJ2-4, with unresolved D. The J call is doubtful: the DNA matches TRBJ2-5 better. Germline CDR1 is SNHLY and CDR2 is FYNNEI. This CDR3 is built from 12 residues. The DNA of the CDR3 is TGTGCCAGCAGTGACCAACCAGGGACCCAGTACTTC. This encodes CASSDQPGTQYF.

The CDR3 is CASSVASASYEQYF. Written as DNA, the CDR3 is TGTGCCAGCAGCGTAGCTTCAGCCTCCTACGAGCAGTACTTC. V usage is TRBV9 and J usage is TRBJ2-7, with D hard to call. The CDR3 has 14 amino acids. The V gene's germline CDR1 is SGDLS and CDR2 YYNGEE. Trimming cost V 0 bases and J 0 bases, with 7 bases left between them.

This clonotype appeared a few times. This sequence joins TRBV12-3 or TRBV12-4 and TRBJ2-2, with a weak D call TRBD2 (6 bases). The V end lost 3 bases, the J end lost 5 bases, and 19 bases lay between the germline ends. This CDR3 contains 17 residues. CDR3 bases: TGTGCCAGCAGTTTGGACCGGGGGAGGTCATGGACCGGGGAGCTGTTTTTT. This sequence encodes CASSLDRGRSWTGELFF.

This sequence joins TRBV6-2 or TRBV6-3 and TRBJ2-1; 11 bases agree with TRBD2. CDR1 and CDR2 from the germline V gene are MNHEY and SVGEGT. Trimming removed 2 bases from V and 8 bases from J; junction bases left unmatched: 14. This CDR3 contains 18 residues. CDR3 sequence reads: CASSYRLAGGVGEDEQFF. DNA of the CDR3: TGTGCCAGCAGTTACCGGCTAGCGGGGGGCGTTGGGGAAGATGAGCAGTTCTTC.

DNA for the CDR3: TGCAGTGCTGACGCTACCCTCGATAAGACCCAGTACTTC. The encoded protein is CSADATLDKTQYF. The gene calls are TRBV20-1 and TRBJ2-5; D unresolved. The CDR3 has 13 residues. CDR1 is DFQATT and CDR2 is SNEGSKA in the germline V gene (reference sequence). V gave up 5 bases and J gave up 6 bases, with 16 bases separating them.

The chain couples TRBV5-1 to TRBJ2-7; D not certain. CDR3 size: 13 residues. Deletions cut 7 bases from V and 6 bases from J, with 17 bases between. Per germline, CDR1 SGHRS and CDR2 YFSETQ. CDR3 coding DNA: TGCGCCAGCCGCCGCACAGACCAGCCCGAGCAGTACTTC. Amino acids: CASRRTDQPEQYF.

This chain connects TRBV13 to TRBJ2-1; 7 bases are shared with TRBD1. The CDR3 covers 17 residues. Germline loops: CDR1 PRHDT, CDR2 FYEKMQ (reference sequence). V was pared by 3 bases and J by 2 bases, with 10 bases of the junction left unmatched. The CDR3 spells CASSLIKGALPYNEQFF. The DNA of the CDR3 is TGTGCCAGCAGCTTGATAAAGGGGGCACTTCCCTACAATGAGCAGTTCTTC.

This clonotype showed up just a few times. V usage is TRBV4-1 and J usage is TRBJ2-3; no firm D call. The ends were cut back, 0 bases at V and 7 bases at J, with 5 bases in the middle. Germline V gene lookup returns CDR1 MGHRA and CDR2 YSYEKL. The CDR3 runs 12 residues. The CDR3 loop reads CASSQDKNTQYF. The CDR3 DNA reads TGCGCCAGCAGCCAAGATAAGAATACGCAGTATTTT.